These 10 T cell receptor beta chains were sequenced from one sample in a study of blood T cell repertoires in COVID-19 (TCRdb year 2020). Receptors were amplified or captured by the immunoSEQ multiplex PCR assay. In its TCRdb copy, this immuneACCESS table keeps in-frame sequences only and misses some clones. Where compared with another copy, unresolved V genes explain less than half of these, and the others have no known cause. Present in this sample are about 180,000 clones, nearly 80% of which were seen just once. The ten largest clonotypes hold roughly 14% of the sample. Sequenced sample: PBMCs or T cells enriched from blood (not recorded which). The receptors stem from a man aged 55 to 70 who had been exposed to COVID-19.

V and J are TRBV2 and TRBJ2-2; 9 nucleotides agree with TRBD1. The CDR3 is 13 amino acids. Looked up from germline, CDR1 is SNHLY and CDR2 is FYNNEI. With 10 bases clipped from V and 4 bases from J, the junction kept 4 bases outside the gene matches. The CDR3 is CATGTGPTGELFF. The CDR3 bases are TGTGCCACCGGGACAGGGCCCACCGGGGAGCTGTTTTTT.

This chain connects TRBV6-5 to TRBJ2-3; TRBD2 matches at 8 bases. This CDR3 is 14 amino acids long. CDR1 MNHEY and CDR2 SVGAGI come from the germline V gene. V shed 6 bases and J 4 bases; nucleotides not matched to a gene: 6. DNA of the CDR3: TGTGCCAGCAGCCAAGGACTAGCCCCAGATACGCAGTATTTT. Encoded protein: CASSQGLAPDTQYF.

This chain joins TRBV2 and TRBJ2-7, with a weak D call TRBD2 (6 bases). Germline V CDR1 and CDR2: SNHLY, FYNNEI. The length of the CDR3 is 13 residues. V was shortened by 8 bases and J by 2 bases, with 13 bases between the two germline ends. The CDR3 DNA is TGTGCCAGCCTCCGGGGGATAGCCTACGAGCAGTACTTC. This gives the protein CASLRGIAYEQYF.

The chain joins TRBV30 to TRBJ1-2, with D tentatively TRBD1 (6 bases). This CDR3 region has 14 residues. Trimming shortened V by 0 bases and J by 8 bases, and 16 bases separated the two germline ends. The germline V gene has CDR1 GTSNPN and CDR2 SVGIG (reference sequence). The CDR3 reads CAWSVRGGGRGYTF. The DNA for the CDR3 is TGTGCCTGGAGTGTACGGGGGGGCGGGCGGGGCTACACCTTC.

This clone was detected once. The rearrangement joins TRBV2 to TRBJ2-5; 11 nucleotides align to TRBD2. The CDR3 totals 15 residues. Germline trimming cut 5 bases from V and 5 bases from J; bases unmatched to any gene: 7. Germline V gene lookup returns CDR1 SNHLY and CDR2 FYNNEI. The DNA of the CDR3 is TGTGCCAGCAGTAGTAGCGGGAGGGCCGAGGAGACCCAGTACTTC. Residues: CASSSSGRAEETQYF.

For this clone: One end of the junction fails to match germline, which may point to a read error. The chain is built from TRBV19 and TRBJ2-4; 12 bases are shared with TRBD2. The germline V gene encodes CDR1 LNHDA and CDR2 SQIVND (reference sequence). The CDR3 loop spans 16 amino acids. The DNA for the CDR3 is TGTGCCAGTAGTATACCTAGCGGGAGGGCCAGAAACATTCAGTACTTC. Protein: CASSIPSGRARNIQYF.

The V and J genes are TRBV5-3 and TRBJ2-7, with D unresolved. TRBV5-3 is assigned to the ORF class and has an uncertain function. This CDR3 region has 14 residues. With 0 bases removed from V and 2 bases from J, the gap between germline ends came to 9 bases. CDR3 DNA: TGTGCCAGAAGCTTGGCATGGAGAGCCTACGAGCAGTACTTC. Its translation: CARSLAWRAYEQYF.

CDR3 residues: CASSSTGSSYEQYF. The CDR3 nucleotides read TGTGCCAGCAGCTCTACAGGGTCCTCCTACGAGCAGTACTTC. This rearrangement joins TRBV7-9 to TRBJ2-7, with D possibly TRBD1 on 6 matching bases. V gave up 4 bases and J gave up 0 bases, with 10 bases separating them. The CDR3 extends over 14 amino acids. Looked up from germline, CDR1 is SEHNR and CDR2 is FQNEAQ (reference sequence).

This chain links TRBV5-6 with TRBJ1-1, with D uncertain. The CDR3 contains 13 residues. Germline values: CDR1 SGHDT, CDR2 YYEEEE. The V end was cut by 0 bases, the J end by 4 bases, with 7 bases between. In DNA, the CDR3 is TGTGCCAGCAGCTTGGGCGGAAGCACTGAAGCTTTCTTT. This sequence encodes CASSLGGSTEAFF.

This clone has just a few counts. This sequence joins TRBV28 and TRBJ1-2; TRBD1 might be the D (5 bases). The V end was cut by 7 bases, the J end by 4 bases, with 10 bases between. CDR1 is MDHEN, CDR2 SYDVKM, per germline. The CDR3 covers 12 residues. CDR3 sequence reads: CASIQGLYGYTF. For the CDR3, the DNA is TGTGCCAGCATTCAGGGTCTCTATGGCTACACCTTC.